These T cell receptor beta chains were read from a single sample in a study of blood T cell repertoires in COVID-19. Sequenced by immunoSEQ multiplex PCR; TCRdb stores in-frame clones only, minus some. The sample shows approximately 500,000 clones, approximately 85% of them seen only once. Sequenced: peripheral blood. All receptors derive from a human donor in a cohort sampled during active COVID-19. CDR3s include the opening cysteine and the closing phenylalanine or tryptophan. The order of the fields is clone size, J gene, D gene, CDR3 length, V gene, CDR3 protein, CDR3 DNA. D genes are given only for firm matches. Clone sizes are given selectively: once, few, many, or a class where the clone is expanded.

size: -
J: TRBJ1-2
D: TRBD1
length: 17
V: TRBV9
CDR3: CASSVAGTVGSHYGYTF
DNA: TGTGCCAGCAGCGTAGCGGGGACAGTCGGGTCCCACTATGGCTACACCTTC

size: -
J: TRBJ1-2
D: -
length: 14
V: TRBV6-1
CDR3: CASSEGRQNKGYTF
DNA: TGTGCCAGCAGTGAAGGGCGACAGAATAAGGGCTACACCTTC

size: -
J: TRBJ2-3
D: -
length: 12
V: TRBV5-5
CDR3: CASSNGANTQYF
DNA: TGTGCCAGCAGCAATGGGGCCAATACGCAGTATTTT

size: few
J: TRBJ1-6
D: -
length: 15
V: TRBV7-6
CDR3: CASSLANYGGSPLHF
DNA: TGTGCCAGCAGCTTAGCGAACTACGGTGGGTCACCCCTCCACTTT

size: -
J: TRBJ2-7
D: TRBD1
length: 14
V: TRBV30
CDR3: CAWNRDSFSYEQYF
DNA: TGTGCCTGGAACCGGGACAGTTTTTCCTACGAGCAGTACTTC

size: -
J: TRBJ1-2
D: -
length: 18
V: TRBV3-1/TRBV3-2
CDR3: CASSQELLAGAPVYGYTF
DNA: TGTGCCAGCAGCCAAGAACTTCTGGCAGGCGCCCCAGTCTATGGCTACACCTTC

size: few
J: TRBJ2-2
D: TRBD1
length: 15
V: TRBV5-4
CDR3: CASTPGQGKTGELFF
DNA: TGTGCCAGCACCCCGGGACAGGGAAAGACCGGGGAGCTGTTTTTT

size: -
J: TRBJ1-5
D: TRBD1
length: 15
V: TRBV27
CDR3: CASRSGTVQTEPQHF
DNA: TGTGCCAGCAGATCCGGGACAGTACAGACGGAGCCCCAGCATTTT

size: few
J: TRBJ1-4
D: -
length: 13
V: TRBV10-3
CDR3: CATWKGIGEKLFF
DNA: TGTGCCACCTGGAAGGGGATTGGAGAAAAACTGTTTTTT

size: few
J: TRBJ2-1
D: TRBD2
length: 14
V: TRBV14
CDR3: CASSGGWYYNEQFF
DNA: TGTGCCAGCTCGGGGGGATGGTACTACAATGAGCAGTTCTTC

size: -
J: TRBJ2-1
D: -
length: 12
V: TRBV3-1/TRBV3-2
CDR3: CASSRTPNEQFF
DNA: TGTGCCAGCAGCCGAACTCCCAATGAGCAGTTCTTC

size: -
J: TRBJ2-3
D: -
length: 13
V: TRBV19
CDR3: CASSYSAEDTQYF
DNA: TGTGCCAGTAGTTACAGTGCCGAAGATACGCAGTATTTT

size: -
J: TRBJ1-5
D: -
length: 13
V: TRBV3-1/TRBV3-2
CDR3: CASSPTGNQPQHF
DNA: TGTGCCAGCAGCCCGACAGGAAATCAGCCCCAGCATTTT

size: -
J: TRBJ2-1
D: -
length: 16
V: TRBV21-1
CDR3: CASSKNCPSIHNEQFF
DNA: TGTGCCAGCAGCAAAAACTGCCCTTCAATACACAATGAGCAGTTCTTC

size: -
J: TRBJ1-2
D: TRBD1
length: 15
V: TRBV16
CDR3: CASSHGQGINYGYTF
DNA: TGTGCCAGCAGCCATGGACAGGGGATTAACTATGGCTACACCTTC

size: -
J: TRBJ2-1
D: -
length: 11
V: TRBV3-1/TRBV3-2
CDR3: CASSQVSEQFF
DNA: TGTGCCAGCAGCCAAGTCAGTGAGCAGTTCTTC

size: -
J: TRBJ2-2
D: -
length: 15
V: TRBV7-9
CDR3: CASIPLSGSTGELFF
DNA: TGTGCCAGCATCCCTTTGTCGGGGAGCACCGGGGAGCTGTTTTTT

size: -
J: TRBJ1-1
D: -
length: 14
V: TRBV7-6
CDR3: CASSLLPGNTEAFF
DNA: TGTGCCAGCAGCTTACTACCGGGGAACACTGAAGCTTTCTTT

size: -
J: TRBJ2-5
D: -
length: 14
V: TRBV5-4
CDR3: CASSLDRVEETQYF
DNA: TGTGCCAGCAGCTTGGACAGGGTAGAAGAGACCCAGTACTTC

size: -
J: TRBJ2-3
D: TRBD2
length: 14
V: TRBV10-3
CDR3: CAVRDSGGRDTQYF
DNA: TGTGCCGTGCGGGATAGCGGGGGCCGGGATACGCAGTATTTT

size: -
J: TRBJ1-1
D: -
length: 13
V: TRBV28
CDR3: CASRQTTNTEAFF
DNA: TGTGCCAGCCGACAGACAACGAACACTGAAGCTTTCTTT

size: -
J: TRBJ2-6
D: -
length: 17
V: TRBV7-2
CDR3: CASSLVMGAGGANVLTF
DNA: TGTGCCAGCAGCTTAGTAATGGGGGCGGGTGGGGCCAACGTCCTGACTTTC

size: -
J: TRBJ1-1
D: TRBD1
length: 15
V: TRBV19
CDR3: CASSHRDRGNTEAFF
DNA: TGTGCCAGTAGTCACCGGGACAGGGGGAACACTGAAGCTTTCTTT

size: -
J: TRBJ2-7
D: TRBD1
length: 15
V: TRBV19
CDR3: CASSNTGQGPYEQYF
DNA: TGTGCCAGTAGTAATACGGGACAGGGGCCCTACGAGCAGTACTTC

size: -
J: TRBJ2-3
D: TRBD1
length: 14
V: TRBV5-1
CDR3: CASSLGTGPDTQYF
DNA: TGCGCCAGCAGCTTAGGGACAGGGCCAGATACGCAGTATTTT

size: -
J: TRBJ1-1
D: -
length: 16
V: TRBV19
CDR3: CASSNPRRVANTEAFF
DNA: TGTGCCAGTAGTAACCCCAGGAGGGTGGCAAACACTGAAGCTTTCTTT

size: once
J: TRBJ1-4
D: -
length: 15
V: TRBV28
CDR3: CASRPTGGGVEKLFF
DNA: TGTGCCAGCAGACCCACCGGTGGAGGGGTTGAAAAACTGTTTTTT

size: few
J: TRBJ1-4
D: -
length: 13
V: TRBV27
CDR3: CASSEEGGEKLFF
DNA: TGTGCCAGCAGTGAGGAAGGGGGTGAAAAACTGTTTTTT

size: -
J: TRBJ1-4
D: TRBD1
length: 16
V: TRBV19
CDR3: CASTRMAGTGNEKLFF
DNA: TGTGCCAGTACCCGAATGGCGGGGACAGGCAATGAAAAACTGTTTTTT

size: -
J: TRBJ1-6
D: -
length: 15
V: TRBV3-1/TRBV3-2
CDR3: CASSQVAPPNSPLHF
DNA: TGTGCCAGCAGCCAAGTGGCTCCTCCGAATTCACCCCTCCACTTT

size: -
J: TRBJ2-1
D: -
length: 15
V: TRBV7-8
CDR3: CASSLSQGSYNEQFF
DNA: TGTGCCAGCAGCTTATCGCAGGGCTCCTACAATGAGCAGTTCTTC

size: -
J: TRBJ2-7
D: TRBD2
length: 17
V: TRBV18
CDR3: CASSPRTSGPGSYEQYF
DNA: TGTGCCAGCTCACCAAGGACTAGCGGTCCGGGCTCCTACGAGCAGTACTTC

size: -
J: TRBJ1-1
D: TRBD1
length: 16
V: TRBV4-1
CDR3: CASSQVTGVGNTEAFF
DNA: TGCGCCAGCAGCCAGGTAACAGGGGTTGGGAACACTGAAGCTTTCTTT

size: -
J: TRBJ2-6
D: -
length: 14
V: TRBV7-3
CDR3: CASSLYSGANVLTF
DNA: TGTGCCAGCAGCTTATATTCTGGGGCCAACGTCCTGACTTTC

size: -
J: TRBJ1-4
D: TRBD1
length: 15
V: TRBV19
CDR3: CASSPTGVSGEKLFF
DNA: TGTGCCAGTAGTCCCACAGGGGTCTCGGGGGAAAAACTGTTTTTT

size: -
J: TRBJ2-7
D: TRBD2
length: 16
V: TRBV5-1
CDR3: CASSLRLAGGSYEQYF
DNA: TGCGCCAGCAGCCTGCGACTAGCGGGAGGTTCCTACGAGCAGTACTTC

size: once
J: TRBJ2-7
D: TRBD1
length: 16
V: TRBV5-4
CDR3: CASSPTGAASAYEQYF
DNA: TGTGCCAGCAGCCCCACAGGGGCCGCTTCGGCCTACGAGCAGTACTTC

size: -
J: TRBJ1-3
D: TRBD1
length: 15
V: TRBV9
CDR3: CASSLTGGSGNTIYF
DNA: TGTGCCAGCAGCCTCACAGGGGGATCTGGAAACACCATATATTTT

size: few
J: TRBJ2-2
D: -
length: 14
V: TRBV10-3
CDR3: CAIRSQSNTGELFF
DNA: TGTGCCATCAGGTCACAGTCGAACACCGGGGAGCTGTTTTTT

size: -
J: TRBJ2-7
D: TRBD2
length: 18
V: TRBV5-5
CDR3: CASSLGRVAGGPAYEQYF
DNA: TGTGCCAGCAGCTTGGGGCGGGTAGCGGGAGGCCCCGCCTACGAGCAGTACTTC

size: -
J: TRBJ1-1
D: -
length: 13
V: TRBV10-3
CDR3: CATRGQQNTEAFF
DNA: TGTGCCACCCGTGGGCAGCAGAACACTGAAGCTTTCTTT

size: few
J: TRBJ2-3
D: -
length: 13
V: TRBV5-6
CDR3: CASSLGGTDTQYF
DNA: TGTGCCAGCAGCTTGGGCGGCACAGATACGCAGTATTTT

size: few
J: TRBJ1-5
D: -
length: 15
V: TRBV7-2
CDR3: CASSERGTGNQPQHF
DNA: TGTGCCAGCAGTGAGCGGGGGACGGGCAATCAGCCCCAGCATTTT